Below, 27 T cell receptor beta chains from the same sample are listed, as sequenced in a study of T cell clones after liver transplantation. Measured with immunoSEQ multiplex PCR; TCRdb has only the in-frame clones, and not every one. The top ten hold 2.8% of the sample, which has more than 45,000 clones, 70% to 80% seen once. Sequencing used CD4+ T cells from blood, obtained at the roughly 15-month timepoint. The receptors were gathered from a human patient who received a liver transplant. Some T cells may arise from the graft donor.

The genes are TRBV18 and TRBJ1-5, with D uncertain. Trimming left V 3 bases short and J 0 bases short, with 6 bases between. The CDR3 is 14 residues long. Germline V lookup: CDR1 KGHSH, CDR2 LQKENI. The CDR3 reads CASSPYSSNQPQHF. The DNA of the CDR3 is TGTGCCAGCTCACCCTACAGTAGCAATCAGCCCCAGCATTTT.

This clone was counted only a few times. V is TRBV6-1 and J is TRBJ1-2; D remains unclear. The CDR3 length is 13 residues. The V gene lost 2 bases and the J gene lost 8 bases, with 12 bases spanning the gap. Germline V gene lookup returns CDR1 MNHNS and CDR2 SASEGT. The CDR3 sequence is CASSEPLYGGYTF. CDR3 DNA sequence: TGTGCCAGCAGTGAACCCCTTTACGGCGGCTACACCTTC.

In DNA, the CDR3 is TGTGCCAGCAGGGGCGGGGGGCCCTACGAGCAGTACTTC. Its protein product is CASRGGGPYEQYF. The chain recombines TRBV2 with TRBJ2-7, with TRBD2 matching over 8 bases. There are 13 residues in the CDR3. V lost 6 bases, J lost 2 bases, and 3 bases stayed unmatched. CDR1 is SNHLY, CDR2 FYNNEI, per germline.

V gene TRBV28 combines with J gene TRBJ2-7; the D gene could be TRBD1 or TRBD2 (5 bases each). The V end was cut by 6 bases, the J end by 4 bases, with 19 bases between. Germline V lookup: CDR1 MDHEN, CDR2 SYDVKM. This CDR3 contains 15 residues. CDR3 residues: CASSPPGTGRYEQYF. In nucleotides, the CDR3 is TGTGCCAGCAGCCCCCCGGGGACCGGGCGGTACGAGCAGTACTTC.

V usage is TRBV5-1 and J usage is TRBJ1-1; no reliable D call. Germline CDR1 SGHRS, CDR2 YFSETQ. The CDR3 has 12 amino acids. The V end lost 0 bases, the J end lost 6 bases, and 6 bases lay between the germline ends. The DNA for the CDR3 is TGCGCCAGCAGCTTGGTAGGGTCTGAAGCTTTCTTT. This translates into CASSLVGSEAFF.

This clone was detected a few times. V gene TRBV11-2 combines with J gene TRBJ1-2, with 11 bases aligning to TRBD1. The CDR3 totals 14 residues. Germline loops: CDR1 SGHAT, CDR2 FQNNGV. After removal of 3 bases from V and 4 bases from J, the junction contained 1 base not matched to a gene. This CDR3 reads CASSFGTGGYGYTF. The CDR3 DNA follows: TGTGCCAGCAGCTTCGGGACAGGGGGCTATGGCTACACCTTC.

The CDR3 sequence: CASILGQGGHTGELFF. CDR3 coding DNA: TGTGCCAGCATACTAGGACAGGGCGGTCACACCGGGGAGCTGTTTTTT. The chain combines TRBV7-2 with TRBJ2-2; TRBD1 aligns across 8 bases. The CDR3 loop spans 16 amino acids. The junction had 10 bases not matched to a gene; V was cut back by 7 bases and J by 3 bases. The germline V gene has CDR1 SGHTA and CDR2 FQGNSA.

This clone was seen only a few times. This chain joins TRBV7-2 and TRBJ2-7, with D possibly being TRBD1 (6 bases). V was clipped by 3 bases and J by 1 base, with 7 bases between them. This CDR3 contains 13 residues. Germline V gene data show CDR1 as SGHTA and CDR2 as FQGNSA. CDR3 nucleotide sequence: TGTGCCAGCAGCTTGGACAGTTCCTACGAGCAGTACGTC. Amino acid sequence: CASSLDSSYEQYV.

Many counts were recorded for this clone. The CDR3 DNA is TGCGCCAGCAGTCCTACCGGGGAACGCGCGTTCTTC. This gives the protein CASSPTGERAFF. This chain connects TRBV5-1 to TRBJ2-1; maybe TRBD2 (5 bases). Germline V gives CDR1 SGHRS, CDR2 YFSETQ. This CDR3 has 12 amino acids. Trimming pared 5 bases from V and 15 bases from J, leaving 18 bases between. The variable domain in full, with the rest retrieved from reference TRBV5-1 and TRBJ2-1, is KAGVTQTPRYLIKTRGQQVTLSCSPISGHRSVSWYQQTPGQGLQFLFEYFSETQRNKGNFPGRFSGRQFSNSRSEMNVSTLELGDSALYLCASSPTGERAFFGPGTRLTVL.

This chain connects TRBV9 to TRBJ2-3, with a weak D call TRBD2 (7 bases). Germline values: CDR1 SGDLS, CDR2 YYNGEE. This CDR3 has 16 residues. Trimming left V 1 base short and J 0 bases short, with 12 bases between. CDR3 amino acids: CASSVRGAYSTDTQYF. Here the CDR3 DNA reads TGTGCCAGCAGCGTACGGGGGGCCTACAGCACAGATACGCAGTATTTT.

The rearrangement links TRBV10-1 to TRBJ2-1; TRBD2 is a possible D gene (5 bases). From germline, CDR1 is WNHNN and CDR2 SYGVQD (reference sequence). The CDR3 contains 14 residues. V lost 6 bases, J lost 2 bases, and 11 bases lay in between. CDR3: CASSKADTYNEQFF. The CDR3 DNA follows: TGCGCCAGCAGCAAAGCGGATACCTACAATGAGCAGTTCTTC.

Worth noting for this clone: Sequence at one end of the junction differs from germline and may be a read error. This chain links TRBV11-3 with TRBJ2-4; weak D call: TRBD1 (5 bases). This CDR3 region has 9 residues. CDR1 is SGHNT and CDR2 is YENEEA in the germline V gene. CDR3 residues: CASRWGLNF. For the CDR3, the DNA is TGTGCCAGCCGTTGGGGCTTAAACTTC.

Only one count was recorded for this clone. The rearrangement joins TRBV7-9 to TRBJ1-6, with D perhaps TRBD1 (5 bases). CDR3 length: 18 residues. CDR1 and CDR2 from the germline V gene are SEHNR and FQNEAQ (reference sequence). Deletions cut 1 base from V and 0 bases from J, with 13 bases between. The CDR3 DNA follows: TGTGCCAGCAGCTTAGTGGGGGACCCAAGCTCCTATAATTCACCCCTCCACTTT. Its translation: CASSLVGDPSSYNSPLHF.

The chain recombines TRBV7-6 with TRBJ2-1; no firm D call. V dropped 5 bases and J dropped 5 bases, with 4 bases sitting between them. The CDR3 is 11 residues long. From germline, CDR1 is SGHVS and CDR2 FNYEAQ. The CDR3 region has the DNA TGTGCCAGCAGCATGAACAATGAGCAGTTCTTC. This sequence encodes CASSMNNEQFF.

The chain is built from TRBV5-5 and TRBJ2-3, with 8 bases that match TRBD1. This CDR3 has 15 amino acids. After removal of 4 bases from V and 5 bases from J, the junction contained 9 bases not matched to a gene. CDR1 SGHKS and CDR2 YYEKEE come from the germline V gene (reference sequence). CDR3 region: CASSDLDRVEDTQYF. The CDR3 DNA reads as TGTGCCAGCAGCGATTTGGACAGGGTGGAAGATACGCAGTATTTT.

The chain uses TRBV7-2 and TRBJ1-6, with TRBD1 matching over 8 bases. V was pared by 5 bases and J by 13 bases, with 13 bases of the junction left unmatched. The CDR3 is made up of 15 amino acids. Looked up from germline, CDR1 is SGHTA and CDR2 is FQGNSA. The CDR3 coding sequence is TGTGCCAGCAGCCAGCCCGGGACAGGTGGTAGTCCCCTCCACTTT. Its protein is CASSQPGTGGSPLHF.

The chain is built from TRBV7-9 and TRBJ2-7; 10 bases match TRBD1. Losses at the gene ends were 5 bases for V and 6 bases for J; bases not matched to a gene: 16. This CDR3 has 17 amino acids. CDR1 is SEHNR and CDR2 is FQNEAQ in the germline V gene (reference sequence). The CDR3 DNA follows: TGTGCCAGCAGCCAGATGGGACAGGGGCAAAGGGTTCCCGAGCAGTACGTC. It translates to CASSQMGQGQRVPEQYV.

This clone was observed a few times. The rearrangement joins TRBV14 to TRBJ1-2; TRBD1 might be the D (6 bases). V gave up 4 bases and J gave up 2 bases, with 17 bases separating them. From germline, CDR1 is SGHDN and CDR2 FVKESK. This CDR3 spans 16 amino acids. The CDR3 spells CASSPWQGKGNYGYTF. DNA for the CDR3: TGTGCCAGCAGCCCGTGGCAGGGGAAGGGGAACTATGGCTACACCTTC.

The chain carries TRBV30 and TRBJ1-1; D is unclear. The V end lost 4 bases, the J end lost 1 base, and 10 bases lay between the germline ends. Per the germline V gene, CDR1 is GTSNPN and CDR2 is SVGIG (reference sequence). CDR3 length: 13 residues. The DNA for the CDR3 is TGTGCCTGGAAAGAGCTGGGGAACACTGAAGCTTTCTTT. It encodes CAWKELGNTEAFF.

The gene calls are TRBV6-5 and TRBJ2-2; D is unresolved. Germline V CDR1 and CDR2: MNHEY, SVGAGI. There are 14 residues in the CDR3. The V gene lost 5 bases and the J gene lost 3 bases, with 10 bases spanning the gap. CDR3 coding DNA: TGTGCCAGCAGTCGGACCCCTGACACCGGGGAGCTGTTTTTT. Translation gives CASSRTPDTGELFF.

The chain joins TRBV11-2 to TRBJ2-1, with a weak D call TRBD2 (5 bases). The CDR3 consists of 13 residues. Trimming left V 5 bases short and J 9 bases short, with 14 bases between. CDR1 and CDR2 from the germline V gene are SGHAT and FQNNGV. The CDR3 sequence is CASSLEGSGEQFF. The CDR3, as DNA: TGTGCCAGCAGCCTCGAGGGTTCGGGTGAGCAGTTCTTC. Full variable domain (outside the CDR3, taken from reference TRBV11-2 and TRBJ2-1): EAGVAQSPRYKIIEKRQSVAFWCNPISGHATLYWYQQILGQGPKLLIQFQNNGVVDDSQLPKDRFSAERLKGVDSTLKIQPAKLEDSAVYLCASSLEGSGEQFFGPGTRLTVL.

The genes are TRBV7-2 and TRBJ1-2, with no clear D. Germline V gene lookup returns CDR1 SGHTA and CDR2 FQGNSA. The CDR3 contains 12 residues. The ends were cut back, 4 bases at V and 0 bases at J, with 3 bases in the middle. The CDR3 region has the DNA TGTGCCAGCAGCTATCCTAACTATGGCTACACCTTC. Translated, it gives CASSYPNYGYTF.

This clone was detected once. The rearrangement links TRBV30 to TRBJ1-4, with TRBD1 as a possible D gene (6 bases). The V end lost 0 bases, the J end lost 13 bases, and 12 bases lay between the germline ends. CDR1 and CDR2 (germline): GTSNPN, SVGIG (reference sequence). The CDR3 is made up of 12 amino acids. Here the CDR3 DNA reads TGTGCCTGGAGTGTACAGGGAGGAGGACTGTTTTTT. It codes for CAWSVQGGGLFF. The whole variable domain, filled in from reference TRBV30 and TRBJ1-4, reads SQTIHQWPATLVQPVGSPLSLECTVEGTSNPNLYWYRQAAGRGLQLLFYSVGIGQISSEVPQNLSASRPQDRQFILSSKKLLLSDSGFYLCAWSVQGGGLFFGSGTQLSVL.

As for this clone: One end of the junction fails to match germline, which may point to a read error. The V gene is TRBV6-1, the J gene TRBJ1-6; 8 bases are shared with TRBD1. Germline V gene sequence: CDR1 MNHNS, CDR2 SASEGT. The CDR3 loop spans 15 amino acids. CDR3 amino acids: CASSEAIGQGLPVVF. In nucleotides, the CDR3 is TGTGCCAGCAGTGAAGCGATAGGACAGGGCCTTCCAGTAGTCTTT.

The CDR3 sequence: CSCSRGEVTDTQYF. DNA for the CDR3: TGCAGCTGTTCCAGGGGTGAGGTTACAGATACGCAGTATTTT. The chain uses TRBV29-1 and TRBJ2-3; D is perhaps TRBD1 (6 bases). V was shortened by 8 bases and J by 3 bases, with 18 bases between the two germline ends. This CDR3 has 14 amino acids. The germline V gene encodes CDR1 SQVTM and CDR2 ANQGSEA.

The V call is TRBV2, the J call TRBJ2-1, with TRBD2 matching over 11 bases. The CDR3 loop spans 15 amino acids. With V trimmed by 4 bases and J by 4 bases, 3 bases remained unmatched. Germline CDR1 and CDR2: SNHLY and FYNNEI. The CDR3 DNA reads as TGTGCCAGCAGTGCGACTAGCGGGACATACAATGAGCAGTTCTTC. Translation gives CASSATSGTYNEQFF.

The genes are TRBV19 and TRBJ1-5; tentatively, D is TRBD1 (5 bases). The CDR3 is 14 residues long. V was pared by 10 bases and J by 6 bases, with 19 bases between. Germline CDR1 reads LNHDA; CDR2 reads SQIVND (reference sequence). CDR3 nucleotide sequence: TGTGCCACCCAAAATGGGGGGAACCCTCAGCCCCAGCATTTT. Protein: CATQNGGNPQPQHF.